The 22 T cell receptor beta chains below come from one sample, sequenced in a study of siplizumab effects on memory and regulatory T cells. Produced via immunoSEQ multiplex PCR; TCRdb's table is partial and in-frame only. The table lists approximately 70,000 clones, less than 95% of them singletons. Sequenced material: CD8+ T cells sorted from blood. The receptors were sampled from a human donor in good health.

This chain joins TRBV9 and TRBJ2-2; weak D call: TRBD2 (5 bases). V was pared by 0 bases and J by 1 base, with 16 bases between. CDR1 SGDLS and CDR2 YYNGEE come from the germline V gene. This CDR3 comprises 18 residues. The CDR3 DNA reads TGTGCCAGCAGCGTAGGCCAACTATTCGGGAAGAACACCGGGGAGCTGTTTTTT. Protein: CASSVGQLFGKNTGELFF. The variable domain in full, with the rest retrieved from reference TRBV9 and TRBJ2-2, is DSGVTQTPKHLITATGQRVTLRCSPRSGDLSVYWYQQSLDQGLQFLIQYYNGEERAKGNILERFSAQQFPDLHSELNLSSLELGDSALYFCASSVGQLFGKNTGELFFGEGSRLTVL.

The chain links TRBV5-4 to TRBJ1-2; D unresolved. CDR3 length: 13 amino acids. Trimming took 2 bases from V and 3 from J, leaving 8 bases between them. The V gene's germline CDR1 is SGHNT and CDR2 YYREEE (reference sequence). The CDR3 DNA reads as TGTGCCAGCAGCTTAGAGGAGCACTATGGCTACACCTTC. Translated, it gives CASSLEEHYGYTF.

The chain combines TRBV27 with TRBJ2-2; D uncertain. Germline CDR1 reads MNHEY; CDR2 reads SMNVEV (reference sequence). V was pared by 5 bases and J by 3 bases, with 4 bases between. This CDR3 has 12 residues. CDR3: CASSTYTGELFF. For the CDR3, the DNA is TGTGCCAGCAGTACCTACACCGGGGAGCTGTTTTTT.

The chain has TRBV27 and TRBJ1-1; D unresolved. CDR1 and CDR2 (germline): MNHEY, SMNVEV (reference sequence). The CDR3 totals 13 residues. V lost 6 bases and J lost 5, with 13 bases in between. The CDR3 protein is CASRPGFGTEAFF. DNA of the CDR3: TGTGCCAGCAGACCCGGTTTTGGGACTGAAGCTTTCTTT.

This clone is labeled medium-sized. This sequence joins TRBV6-5 and TRBJ1-2; 7 bases match TRBD1. There are 14 residues in the CDR3. V was clipped by 5 bases and J by 11 bases; unmatched bases: 14. Germline lookup yields CDR1 MNHEY and CDR2 SVGAGI. The CDR3 DNA follows: TGTGCCAGCAGTGTACTGGGGACAGCGCTCTCGTACACCTTC. Translated, it gives CASSVLGTALSYTF.

This chain links TRBV5-6 with TRBJ2-7, with TRBD2 matching over 7 bases. Looked up from germline, CDR1 is SGHDT and CDR2 is YYEEEE. With 1 base clipped from V and 2 bases from J, the junction kept 6 bases outside the gene matches. The CDR3 totals 15 residues. The CDR3 sequence: CASSLTGGSAYEQYF. CDR3 in DNA: TGTGCCAGCAGCTTGACGGGAGGATCGGCCTACGAGCAGTACTTC. Combining the CDR3 with reference TRBV5-6 and TRBJ2-7 gives the whole variable domain DAGVTQSPTHLIKTRGQQVTLRCSPKSGHDTVSWYQQALGQGPQFIFQYYEEEERQRGNFPDRFSGHQFPNYSSELNVNALLLGDSALYLCASSLTGGSAYEQYFGPGTRLTVT.

On this clone: The identical CDR3 is also encoded by other nucleotide sequences in the sample. This chain links TRBV27 with TRBJ1-1, with D possibly being TRBD1 (5 bases). The CDR3 consists of 14 residues. Between the trimmed V and J ends, which lost 5 bases and 1 base, there was a span of 11 bases. The germline gives CDR1 MNHEY, CDR2 SMNVEV (reference sequence). CDR3 residues: CASSPGTENTEAFF. CDR3 DNA: TGTGCCAGCAGTCCTGGGACGGAGAACACTGAAGCTTTCTTT.

The rearrangement links TRBV6-5 to TRBJ2-2; D is unresolved. In germline, CDR1 is MNHEY, CDR2 SVGAGI. The length of the CDR3 is 12 residues. The V end lost 6 bases, the J end lost 2 bases, and 4 bases lay between the germline ends. CDR3 sequence (DNA): TGTGCCAGCAGCGTCAACACCGGGGAGCTGTTTTTT. It specifies CASSVNTGELFF.

This clone has a single count. The genes are TRBV27 and TRBJ2-7; 8 positions match TRBD2. With 3 bases clipped from V and 4 bases from J, the junction kept 8 bases outside the gene matches. The CDR3 is 15 amino acids. Germline lookup yields CDR1 MNHEY and CDR2 SMNVEV (reference sequence). CDR3 in DNA: TGTGCCAGCAGTTTGGGGGGGACTAGTCGATACGAGCAGTACTTC. Protein: CASSLGGTSRYEQYF.

The gene calls are TRBV4-2 and TRBJ2-1, with no clear D. V lost 4 bases and J lost 7, with 5 bases in between. CDR1 is LGHNA, CDR2 YNFKEQ, per germline. The CDR3 contains 11 residues. The CDR3 DNA reads as TGTGCCAGCAGCCTCGGGAATGAGCAGTTCTTC. Its translation is CASSLGNEQFF.

By frequency in the sample, this clone is medium-sized. The chain is built from TRBV6-6 and TRBJ2-7; D perhaps matches TRBD2 (5 bases). Per the germline V gene, CDR1 is MNHNY and CDR2 is SVGAGI (reference sequence). V lost 2 bases and J 7 bases, leaving 12 bases between the germline ends. CDR3 length: 13 amino acids. In DNA, the CDR3 is TGTGCCAGCAGTTACCCTTCCGGAGGTGAGCAGTACTTC. Amino acid sequence: CASSYPSGGEQYF.

This chain's CDR3 is CASSTDVPGQEDYGYTF. CDR3 DNA: TGTGCCAGCAGCACCGATGTTCCCGGACAGGAAGACTATGGCTACACCTTC. The chain employs TRBV21-1 and TRBJ1-2; the tabulated D call, TRBD1, remains unverified against the DNA. TRBV21-1 is an annotated pseudogene. The CDR3 totals 17 residues.

This chain connects TRBV11-2 to TRBJ1-4; a weak D match, TRBD1 (5 bases). Trimming stripped 5 bases from V and 0 bases from J, with 10 bases between. The CDR3 runs 15 residues. CDR1 and CDR2 from the germline V gene are SGHAT and FQNNGV. The CDR3 sequence is CASSKDTTTNEKLFF. CDR3 nucleotide sequence: TGTGCCAGCAGCAAGGACACTACAACTAATGAAAAACTGTTTTTT.

The chain combines TRBV12-5 with TRBJ1-3; D not resolved. Trimming left V 1 base short and J 2 bases short, with 12 bases between. The V gene's germline CDR1 is LGHNT and CDR2 FRNRAP. The CDR3 loop spans 16 amino acids. CDR3 amino acids: CASGLDTRYPGNTIYF. For the CDR3, the DNA is TGTGCTAGTGGTTTGGACACCCGATATCCTGGAAACACCATATATTTT. The full variable domain, its missing parts supplied by reference TRBV12-5 and TRBJ1-3, is DARVTQTPRHKVTEMGQEVTMRCQPILGHNTVFWYRQTMMQGLELLAYFRNRAPLDDSGMPKDRFSAEMPDATLATLKIQPSEPRDSAVYFCASGLDTRYPGNTIYFGEGSWLTVV.

The chain uses TRBV19 and TRBJ1-4; D is unclear. The CDR3 spans 16 residues. The germline gives CDR1 LNHDA, CDR2 SQIVND (reference sequence). The germline V and J ends were trimmed by 6 bases and 6 bases, with 20 bases remaining between them. The CDR3 DNA follows: TGTGCCAGTAGCTGGATGGTTTCGGACGGAGATGAAAAACTGTTTTTT. As protein: CASSWMVSDGDEKLFF.

CDR3 in DNA: TGTGCCAGCAGCTCCCGGGACACCTTCGAGCAGTTCTTC. Protein product: CASSSRDTFEQFF. The gene calls are TRBV7-9 and TRBJ2-1; possible D gene TRBD1, 6 bases. Germline CDR1 reads SEHNR; CDR2 reads FQNEAQ (reference sequence). CDR3 length equals 13 residues. V lost 4 bases, J lost 10 bases, and 14 bases lay in between.

This chain joins TRBV5-1 and TRBJ2-3; the match to TRBD1 covers 8 bases. Trimming at V came to 3 bases and at J to 5 bases, leaving 8 bases not matched to a gene. CDR1 is SGHRS and CDR2 is YFSETQ in the germline V gene. The CDR3 totals 15 residues. The CDR3, as DNA: TGCGCCAGCAGCTCAATTGGACAGGGAGGAGATACGCAGTATTTT. Translating it yields CASSSIGQGGDTQYF. Complete variable domain (other parts from reference TRBV5-1 and TRBJ2-3): KAGVTQTPRYLIKTRGQQVTLSCSPISGHRSVSWYQQTPGQGLQFLFEYFSETQRNKGNFPGRFSGRQFSNSRSEMNVSTLELGDSALYLCASSSIGQGGDTQYFGPGTRLTVL.

The J gene is TRBJ1-1, the V gene TRBV19, with unresolved D. The CDR3 runs 14 residues. Deletions cut 5 bases from V and 1 base from J, with 11 bases between. Germline values: CDR1 LNHDA, CDR2 SQIVND (reference sequence). CDR3 coding DNA: TGTGCCAGTAGTTCGGGGAATTGGAACACTGAAGCTTTCTTT. Encoded protein: CASSSGNWNTEAFF. Combining the CDR3 with reference TRBV19 and TRBJ1-1 gives the whole variable domain DGGITQSPKYLFRKEGQNVTLSCEQNLNHDAMYWYRQDPGQGLRLIYYSQIVNDFQKGDIAEGYSVSREKKESFPLTVTSAQKNPTAFYLCASSSGNWNTEAFFGQGTRLTVV.

V is TRBV27 and J is TRBJ2-1, with D possibly matching TRBD1 (5 bases). Between the trimmed V and J ends, which lost 2 bases and 3 bases, there was a span of 11 bases. The CDR3 is 15 amino acids. Germline CDR1 reads MNHEY; CDR2 reads SMNVEV (reference sequence). The CDR3 DNA sequence: TGTGCCAGCAGTTTAACCAGGGCTATCTACAATGAGCAGTTCTTC. This sequence encodes CASSLTRAIYNEQFF.

This clone was detected only once. The J gene is TRBJ1-1, the V gene TRBV27; D might be TRBD1 (5 bases). The V gene's germline CDR1 is MNHEY and CDR2 SMNVEV (reference sequence). The germline V and J ends were trimmed by 5 bases and 1 base, with 11 bases remaining between them. The CDR3 consists of 14 residues. The CDR3 sequence: CASSLIGANTEAFF. The CDR3 DNA follows: TGTGCCAGCAGTCTGATTGGGGCGAACACTGAAGCTTTCTTT.

J is TRBJ1-1 and V is TRBV5-5; TRBD1 aligns across 8 bases. Germline CDR1 reads SGHKS; CDR2 reads YYEKEE (reference sequence). This CDR3 has 14 residues. The V and J ends lost 0 bases and 3 bases, in that order; junction bases with no gene match: 1. CDR3 protein: CASSLDRGYTEAFF. CDR3 coding DNA: TGTGCCAGCAGCTTGGACAGGGGGTACACTGAAGCTTTCTTT.

The chain employs TRBV30 and TRBJ1-1; 11 nucleotides agree with TRBD1. In germline, CDR1 is GTSNPN, CDR2 SVGIG (reference sequence). V gave up 3 bases and J gave up 0 bases; unmatched junction bases: 9. The CDR3 extends over 17 amino acids. CDR3 nucleotide sequence: TGTGCCTGGAGAGGGACAGGGGGTGGATACATGAACACTGAAGCTTTCTTT. This encodes CAWRGTGGGYMNTEAFF.